The T cell receptor beta chain described here comes from a study of memory B cells and T cells in multiple sclerosis. Clones were read by immunoSEQ multiplex PCR, and TCRdb kept only the in-frame ones, dropping some. Among 35,000 to 55,000 clones, about 80% were seen once, and the ten largest hold about 1.1%. Regarding this clone: Its antigen is not known.

After stimulus-free culture, autoproliferating CFSE-dim and non-proliferating CFSE-high T cells were sequenced separately. Replicate wells were pooled after about seven days of stimulus-free culture of roughly 5x10^7 CFSE-labeled PBMCs. Trimming pared 6 bases from V and 1 base from J, leaving 12 bases between. CDR3 length: 14 amino acids. Germline V gene sequence: CDR1 MGHDK, CDR2 SYGVNS. The TCR was taken from a human donor with multiple sclerosis. The sample comprised PBMCs from blood kept in culture. V is TRBV25-1 and J is TRBJ1-1; D not resolved. The CDR3 spells CASRPDLGNTEAFF. Here the CDR3 DNA reads TGTGCCAGCAGGCCGGACCTGGGGAACACTGAAGCTTTCTTT.